Reported below is one T cell receptor beta chain. In this sample, this clonotype turned up many times. It lacks a known antigen. No qualities accompany the bases; no much larger clone lies one base away. All donors were healthy Caucasians. The twin cohort consisted of three pairs of female monozygotic twins, all aged roughly 18 to 29 years. CD4+ and CD8+ T cell populations were isolated with positive isolation kits from Invitrogen. This record belongs to a study of identical twins (TCRdb year 2016). Broadly, across the study: To test whether fetal clonotypes persist, this study deep-sequenced TCR alpha and beta repertoires from monozygotic twins, from unrelated adults of various ages, and from cord blood. To rule out contamination, the twin experiments were replicated at different times with different library preparation protocols. Beyond this particular receptor, the publication reports: Because the same donors could not be followed over many years, conclusions were based on cross-sectional statistical analysis. Abundant cord blood beta clonotypes had fewer insertions, young adult naive repertoires showed a similar but weaker trend, and memory repertoires showed no such trend. Excess twin sharing in beta out-of-frame sequences was weaker because fewer shared sequences lowered the signal-to-noise ratio. Compared with coincidental sharing between unrelated individuals, an excess of low generation-probability sequences was observed among out-of-frame TCR alpha sequences shared between twins. Zero-insertion analyses could be partly confounded by invariant T cells such as MAIT and iNKT, although diverse VJ usage argued against such confounding for most clonotypes. Out-of-frame TCR alpha sharing in monozygotic twins was systematically underestimated by recombination models, whereas sharing between unrelated individuals was in agreement with the recombination models.

The CDR3 has 18 amino acids, counting the end cysteine and phenylalanine. The DNA shown is the 54-base CDR3, in frame from base 1. The germline V and J ends show losses of 4 bases and 2 bases respectively, and no gene match explains 11 bases of the junction. Reading the germline V gene gives CDR1 SGHTA and CDR2 FQGTGA. Library creation used 5' RACE. Sequenced using an Illumina HiSeq 2000. Template switching added a universal primer binding site, and the final cDNA carried a unique molecular identifier that allowed TCR cDNA molecules to be counted accurately. Specific primers in the conserved constant-segment region were used to synthesize first-strand cDNA for the TCR alpha and beta chains. To control for contamination, every cDNA library was double barcoded, receiving both a SMART-Mk sample barcode and Illumina barcodes. TruSeq adapter sequences along with Illumina sample barcodes were introduced in two successive PCR steps. Sequencing of the TCR alpha and beta cDNA libraries was done on the Illumina HiSeq platform using custom primers. Regarding the original processing steps: MiGEC was used to process raw reads and extract unique molecular identifiers, and MiXCR was used to find CDR3 positions. For each individual, recombination models were inferred using an EM algorithm with the repgenHMM and IGoR tools. Shared clonotypes were analyzed with the tcR package in R, and sharing was normalized by the product of cloneset sizes. To study raw recombination free of thymic and clonal selection effects, out-of-frame nonproductive sequences were analyzed. The public reads were quality trimmed at Q25 with fastp and then assembled into clones with MiXCR by TCRdb, keeping productive beta chains. Entries are consolidated by CDR3 protein sequence, retaining the most common genes and DNA. What appears here as the V and J calls and clone size reflects TCRdb's work, not the paper's. The sample yields fewer than 250,000 distinct CDR3 sequences; 6% to 8.5% were counted once. The top ten clonotypes cover around 5% of the sample.

These data were also reused for a study on yellow fever vaccine responses in identical twins. That second report states: According to the authors, in identical twins the way T cells responded to vaccination appeared partly convergent and partly personalized. In the study, vaccine-responding T cell clones were precisely tracked in identical twins.

Sequenced material: CD8+ T cells sorted from blood. The source of this sequence is a woman aged 18-30 years in good health. This chain is built from TRBV7-3 and TRBJ2-7, with 13 middle bases fitting TRBD2. The nucleotides are TGTGCCAGCAGCTATCAGACCCCGGGACTAGCGGGACCCTACGAGCAGTACTTC. It translates to CASSYQTPGLAGPYEQYF.